This T cell receptor (beta chain) derives from a study of graft-versus-host responses after intestinal transplantation. Trimming took off 3 bases at V and 4 bases at J, with 10 bases between the two ends. CDR1 is MDHEN and CDR2 is SYDVKM in the germline V gene. The CDR3 has 14 residues. Data came from immunoSEQ multiplex PCR; TCRdb stores just in-frame clones and leaves some out. The table records approximately 14,000 clones, roughly 28% of them present only once. This clone appeared once. The study's findings and limits: Analysis identified GvH clones in recipient marrow, with some appearing first in ileum or blood. Some patients had graft-donor T cell macrochimerism, and their allografts showed high graft-versus-host to host-versus-graft clonal ratios.

The sequenced sample was alloreactive CD4+ T cells from a mixed lymphocyte reaction culture, obtained before intestinal transplant. The subset here: CFSE-low proliferating T cells sorted from approximately 6-day pre-transplant mixed lymphocyte reaction (GvH or HvG direction). The chain uses TRBV28 and TRBJ1-5, with D unresolved. This sequence originates from a human patient who received an intestinal transplant. The chain's CDR3 is CASSFGPLNQPQHF. The CDR3 DNA is TGTGCCAGCAGTTTCGGCCCTCTAAATCAGCCCCAGCATTTT.